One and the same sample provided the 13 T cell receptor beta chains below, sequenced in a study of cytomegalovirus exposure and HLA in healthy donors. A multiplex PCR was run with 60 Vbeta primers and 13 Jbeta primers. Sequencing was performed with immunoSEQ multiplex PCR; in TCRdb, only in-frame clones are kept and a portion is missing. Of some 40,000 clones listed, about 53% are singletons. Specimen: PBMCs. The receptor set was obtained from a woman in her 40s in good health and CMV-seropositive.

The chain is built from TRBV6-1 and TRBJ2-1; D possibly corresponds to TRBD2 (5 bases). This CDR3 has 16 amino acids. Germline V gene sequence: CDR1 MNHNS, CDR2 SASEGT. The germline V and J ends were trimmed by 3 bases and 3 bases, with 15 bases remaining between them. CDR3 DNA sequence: TGTGCCAGCAGTGAGGAGCCGCGGGTGTTCTACAATGAGCAGTTCTTC. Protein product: CASSEEPRVFYNEQFF.

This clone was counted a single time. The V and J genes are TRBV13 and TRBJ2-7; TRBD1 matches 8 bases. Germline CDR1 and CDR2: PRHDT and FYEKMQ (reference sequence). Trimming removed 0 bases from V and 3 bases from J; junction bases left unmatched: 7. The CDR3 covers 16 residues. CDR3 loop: CASSLGAQTGVYEQYF. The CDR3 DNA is TGTGCCAGCAGCTTAGGCGCCCAGACAGGGGTCTACGAGCAGTACTTC.

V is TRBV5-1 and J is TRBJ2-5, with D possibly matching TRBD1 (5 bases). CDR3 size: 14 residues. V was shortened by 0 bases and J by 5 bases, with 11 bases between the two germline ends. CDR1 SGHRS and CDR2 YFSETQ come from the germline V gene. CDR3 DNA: TGCGCCAGCAGCTTGGAACAGGCCCGGGAGACCCAGTACTTC. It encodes CASSLEQARETQYF.

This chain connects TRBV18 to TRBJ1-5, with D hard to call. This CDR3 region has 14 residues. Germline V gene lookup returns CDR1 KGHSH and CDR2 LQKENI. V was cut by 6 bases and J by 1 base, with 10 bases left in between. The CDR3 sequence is CASSPTTSNQPQHF. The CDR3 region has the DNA TGTGCCAGCTCGCCGACAACGAGCAATCAGCCCCAGCATTTT.

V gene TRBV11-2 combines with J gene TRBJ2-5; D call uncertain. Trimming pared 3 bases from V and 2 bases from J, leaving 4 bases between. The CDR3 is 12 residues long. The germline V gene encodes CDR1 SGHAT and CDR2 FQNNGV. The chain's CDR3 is CASSFNQETQYF. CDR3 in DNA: TGTGCCAGCAGCTTTAATCAAGAGACCCAGTACTTC.

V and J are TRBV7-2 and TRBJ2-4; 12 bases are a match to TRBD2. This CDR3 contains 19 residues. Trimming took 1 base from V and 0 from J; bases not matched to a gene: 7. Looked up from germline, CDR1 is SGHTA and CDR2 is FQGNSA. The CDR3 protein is CASSLVGLAGSLAKNIQYF. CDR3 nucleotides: TGTGCCAGCAGCTTAGTGGGACTAGCGGGTTCGCTAGCCAAAAACATTCAGTACTTC.

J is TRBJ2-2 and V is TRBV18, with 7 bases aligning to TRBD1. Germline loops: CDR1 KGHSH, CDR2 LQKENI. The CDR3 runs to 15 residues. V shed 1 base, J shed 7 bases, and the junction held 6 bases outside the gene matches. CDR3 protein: CASSPLDRVIGELFF. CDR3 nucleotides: TGTGCCAGCTCACCACTCGACAGGGTGATCGGGGAGCTGTTTTTT.

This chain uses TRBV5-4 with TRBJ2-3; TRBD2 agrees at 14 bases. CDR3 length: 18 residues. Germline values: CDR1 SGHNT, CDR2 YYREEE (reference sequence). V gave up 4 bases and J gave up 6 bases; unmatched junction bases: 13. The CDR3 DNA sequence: TGTGCCAGCAGCGGGGGACTAGCGGGGGCCCTCCGGGGGGATACGCAGTATTTT. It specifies CASSGGLAGALRGDTQYF.

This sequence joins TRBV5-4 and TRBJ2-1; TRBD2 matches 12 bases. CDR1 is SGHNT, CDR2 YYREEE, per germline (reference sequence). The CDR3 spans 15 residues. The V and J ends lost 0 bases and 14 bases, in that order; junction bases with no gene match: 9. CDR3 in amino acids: CASSLAALAGGPEFF. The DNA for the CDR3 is TGTGCCAGCAGCTTGGCGGCTCTAGCGGGGGGGCCTGAGTTCTTC.

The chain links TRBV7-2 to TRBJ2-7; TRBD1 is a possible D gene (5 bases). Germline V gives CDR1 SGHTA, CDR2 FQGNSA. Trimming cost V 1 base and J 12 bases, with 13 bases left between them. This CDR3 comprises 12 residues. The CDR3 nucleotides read TGTGCCAGCAGCTTAGGGGGCCGCCCTCTGTACTTC. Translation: CASSLGGRPLYF.

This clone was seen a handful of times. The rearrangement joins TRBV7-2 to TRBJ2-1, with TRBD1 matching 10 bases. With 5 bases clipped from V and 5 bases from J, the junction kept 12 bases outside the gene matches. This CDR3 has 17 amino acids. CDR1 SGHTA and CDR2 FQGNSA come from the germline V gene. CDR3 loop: CASSQQRPGQGNNEQFF. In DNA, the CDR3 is TGTGCCAGCAGCCAGCAACGCCCGGGACAGGGGAACAATGAGCAGTTCTTC.

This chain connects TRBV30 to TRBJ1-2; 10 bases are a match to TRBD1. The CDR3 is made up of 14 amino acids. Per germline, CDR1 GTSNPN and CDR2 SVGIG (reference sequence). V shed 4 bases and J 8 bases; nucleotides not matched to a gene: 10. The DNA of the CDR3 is TGTGCCTGGACTCGACAGGGGGCTTTGAAAGGCTACACCTTC. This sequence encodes CAWTRQGALKGYTF.

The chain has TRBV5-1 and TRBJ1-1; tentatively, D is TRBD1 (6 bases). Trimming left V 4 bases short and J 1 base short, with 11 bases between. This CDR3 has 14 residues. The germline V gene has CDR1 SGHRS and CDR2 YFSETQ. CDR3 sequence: CASSQGTQNTEAFF. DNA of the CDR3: TGCGCCAGCAGCCAAGGGACACAGAACACTGAAGCTTTCTTT.